The source of this TCR beta chain is a study of T cell repertoires in cytomegalovirus infection. Study context: Selected CMV epitopes included recently identified HLA-C-restricted ones as well as well-studied HLA-B-restricted ones. TCR beta signatures that were public indicated CMV infection and matching HLA type. Broader study findings: HLA-C-restricted CMV clonotypes gave the most frequent clonotype in two of eight donors. The cumulative frequency of public TCR beta families identified carriers of CMV plus the relevant HLA.

A single record per CDR3 protein comes from TCRdb applying MiXCR to the reads. The data contain some 350,000 distinct CDR3 sequences, approximately 30% of them seen just once; the ten biggest clones take up roughly 14%. There are a few counts of this clonotype. Its antigen is as yet unknown. From germline, CDR1 is LNHDA and CDR2 SQIVND (reference sequence). Germline trimming cut 7 bases from V and 3 bases from J; bases unmatched to any gene: 10. The CDR3 totals 15 residues. The gene calls are TRBV19 and TRBJ2-7; 9 nucleotides match TRBD1. The material sequenced was cultured PBMCs, taken from culture after CMV antigen stimulation. The receptor was derived from a human donor in good health (CMV status not recorded). Some clones in this sample may be carry-over from other donors' samples. This chain's CDR3 is CASTPTGTGYYEQYF. The CDR3, as DNA: TGTGCCAGTACTCCCACGGGGACAGGGTACTACGAGCAGTACTTC.